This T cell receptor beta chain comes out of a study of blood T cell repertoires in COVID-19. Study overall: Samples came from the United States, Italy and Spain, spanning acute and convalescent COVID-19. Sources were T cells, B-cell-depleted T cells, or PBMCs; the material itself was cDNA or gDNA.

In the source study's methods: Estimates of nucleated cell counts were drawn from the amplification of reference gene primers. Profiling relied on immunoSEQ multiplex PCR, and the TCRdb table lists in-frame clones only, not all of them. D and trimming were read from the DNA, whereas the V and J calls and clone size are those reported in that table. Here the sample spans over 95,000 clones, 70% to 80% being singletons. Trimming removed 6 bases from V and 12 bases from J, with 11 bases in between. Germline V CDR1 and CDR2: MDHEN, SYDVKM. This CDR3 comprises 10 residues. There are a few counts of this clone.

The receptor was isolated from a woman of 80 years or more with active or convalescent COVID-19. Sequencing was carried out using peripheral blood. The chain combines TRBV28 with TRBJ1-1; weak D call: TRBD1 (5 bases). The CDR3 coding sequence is TGTGCCAGCAGGCGGGGGGAATCTTTCTTT. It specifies CASRRGESFF.